This entry concerns a single T cell receptor (beta chain). Its antigen remains unknown. This specimen belongs to a study of T cell responses to AZD1222 COVID-19 vaccine. This CDR3 is built from 18 residues. V dropped 7 bases and J dropped 0; count of bases not matched to a gene: 9. Germline assignment: CDR1 SGHRS and CDR2 YFSETQ. Second doses that came at about 4 or about 12 weeks were put together. TCRdb keeps only in-frame clones here, not all; method: immunoSEQ multiplex PCR. This table holds roughly 120,000 clones, 70% to 90% found once. General observations from the study: Baseline testing showed seropositivity in only six AZD1222 recipients.

Sequencing was performed on peripheral blood, taken 28 days after the second AZD1222 dose. The chain uses TRBV5-1 and TRBJ2-1, with TRBD2 identical over 14 bases. This TCR was sampled from an adult who received the AZD1222 COVID-19 vaccine. The CDR3 region has the DNA TGCGCCAGCTCCGGGACTAGCGGGGGAACACCCTCCTACAATGAGCAGTTCTTC. It encodes CASSGTSGGTPSYNEQFF.